This T cell receptor beta chain was sequenced for a study of early T cells in non-severe SARS-CoV-2 infection (dated by TCRdb to about 2021). In terms of the full investigation: TCR sequencing used bulk RNA from unsorted whole blood, so alpha and beta chains could not be paired. Broader findings and caveats from the paper: VDJdb matching was skewed toward anti-spike CD8 responses and likely underestimated virus-specific expansions, missing private and CD4 specificities.

From V the trimming removes 4 bases and from J it removes 3 bases, while the gene matches leave 2 bases of the junction unaccounted for. The germline V gene sets CDR1 to SQVTM and CDR2 to ANQGSEA. Its CDR3 holds 13 amino acids, cysteine through phenylalanine. Only the CDR3 region is kept as DNA, spanning 39 bases read in frame from base 1. The receptor library was made with 5' RACE. The data were produced on a NextSeq 500. The TCR library protocol attached unique molecular identifiers to individual cDNA molecules to correct for sequencing error and PCR bias. Sequencing covered both TCR alpha and beta chains, and within each sample the abundances of alpha and beta sequences were tightly co-correlated. In the authors' own workflow: Decombinator V4 was used to annotate TCR sequences for V gene, J gene and CDR3. TCRs were defined as expanded if a significant change between any two time points was detected under a Poisson model with p below 0.0001. TCR abundances were normalised to the total number of TCRs sequenced per sample and were expressed as counts per million. MAIT TCRs were defined by TRAV1-2 paired with TRAJ12, TRAJ20 or TRAJ33, and iNKT TCRs by TRAV10 paired with TRAJ18. A search of VDJdb, accessed on 1 November 2021, was run for TCRs annotated to CMV, EBV and SARS-CoV-2, with TCRs annotated for multiple antigens excluded. TCRdb redid the processing of the public reads, applying fastp at Q25 and MiXCR, and retained in-frame beta chains. Rows merge per CDR3 protein into single entries with the most common DNA and genes. TCRdb, not the original authors, processed these V and J calls. In this sample the table shows some 91,000 distinct CDR3 sequences, roughly 11% of which occur a single time. The ten largest clonotypes hold 4.7% of the sample.

A case-control design nested within a healthcare worker cohort in London, UK, was used, with weekly nasopharyngeal swab PCR tests and blood sampling performed. Healthcare workers were enrolled in the week of the UK lockdown, from 23 to 31 March 2020, and were followed every week for up to roughly 15 weeks. This clonotype was seen many times. The antigen this receptor binds is unknown. No clone much larger than this one lies a single base away; base qualities are absent. This TCR came from an adult who was a healthcare worker with PCR-confirmed SARS-CoV-2 infection or an uninfected control (not recorded which). Recombination linked TRBV29-1 to TRBJ1-5, and 8 junction bases match TRBD1. The sample here was whole blood, taken at baseline. The encoded CDR3 is CSVVTGVNQPQHF. The DNA sequence follows: TGCAGCGTTGTGACAGGGGTCAATCAGCCCCAGCATTTT.